These 8 T cell receptor beta chains were all obtained from the same sample, sequenced in a study of blood T cell repertoires in COVID-19. Here immunoSEQ multiplex PCR was the method, and the copy in TCRdb shows in-frame clones only, minus some. The sample holds around 30,000 clones, around 89% seen once. Specimen: peripheral blood. The receptors were sampled from a middle-aged woman with active or convalescent COVID-19.

The chain links TRBV11-2 to TRBJ1-4, with TRBD1 identical over 9 bases. This CDR3 region has 15 residues. J lost 5 bases, V lost 4 bases, and 5 bases had no gene match. The germline gives CDR1 SGHAT, CDR2 FQNNGV. The CDR3 spells CASSSYRGRNEKLFF. In DNA form, the CDR3 reads TGTGCCAGCAGCTCGTACAGGGGGCGAAATGAAAAACTGTTTTTT.

The CDR3 coding sequence is TGTGCCACCAGTGAGGTAGGGGTAGATGGCTACACCTTC. Its protein product is CATSEVGVDGYTF. The rearrangement joins TRBV24-1 to TRBJ1-2; a weak D match, TRBD1 (5 bases). The CDR3 is made up of 13 amino acids. The ends were cut back, 4 bases at V and 6 bases at J, with 11 bases in the middle. Germline lookup yields CDR1 KGHDR and CDR2 SFDVKD.

The table lists this clone with a count of one. The chain combines TRBV7-2 with TRBJ1-4, with TRBD1 matching 11 bases. V was pared by 3 bases and J by 8 bases, with 5 bases of the junction left unmatched. The CDR3 covers 15 residues. Germline CDR1 reads SGHTA; CDR2 reads FQGNSA. This CDR3 reads CASSLSGTGGEKLFF. CDR3 sequence (DNA): TGTGCCAGCAGCTTGAGCGGGACAGGGGGAGAAAAACTGTTTTTT.

This clone was seen a single time. The rearrangement uses TRBV11-2 and TRBJ2-5; 7 bases fit TRBD2. Losses at the gene ends were 5 bases for V and 9 bases for J; bases not matched to a gene: 9. This CDR3 has 13 amino acids. From germline, CDR1 is SGHAT and CDR2 FQNNGV. CDR3 region: CASSPGLESAQYF. The CDR3 region has the DNA TGTGCCAGCAGCCCAGGACTAGAGTCAGCCCAGTACTTC.

The gene calls are TRBV19 and TRBJ2-5; D perhaps matches TRBD1 (6 bases). Trimming shortened V by 8 bases and J by 2 bases, and 9 bases separated the two germline ends. CDR1 is LNHDA and CDR2 is SQIVND in the germline V gene (reference sequence). The CDR3 is 12 residues long. CDR3 loop: CASSGQQETQYF. The CDR3 nucleotides read TGTGCCAGTTCTGGACAGCAAGAGACCCAGTACTTC.

This chain uses TRBV10-3 with TRBJ1-2; no clear D. The germline V and J ends were trimmed by 2 bases and 8 bases, with 18 bases remaining between them. From germline, CDR1 is ENHRY and CDR2 SYGVKD. CDR3 length: 15 amino acids. The CDR3 region is CAISEGDGVVWGYTF. The CDR3 DNA is TGTGCCATCAGTGAGGGAGACGGGGTAGTTTGGGGCTACACCTTC.

The rearrangement links TRBV5-8 to TRBJ1-4, with 9 positions matching TRBD1. Germline V lookup: CDR1 SGHTS, CDR2 YDEGEE. V shed 3 bases, J shed 7 bases, and the junction held 4 bases outside the gene matches. This CDR3 is built from 14 residues. CDR3 coding DNA: TGTGCCAGCAGCTGGGGACAGGGCCGTGAAAAACTGTTTTTT. This gives the protein CASSWGQGREKLFF. The entire variable domain, with the rest obtained from reference TRBV5-8 and TRBJ1-4, is as follows: EAGVTQSPTHLIKTRGQQATLRCSPISGHTSVYWYQQALGLGLQFLLWYDEGEERNRGNFPPRFSGRQFPNYSSELNVNALELEDSALYLCASSWGQGREKLFFGSGTQLSVL.

J is TRBJ2-7 and V is TRBV2; 12 bases are a match to TRBD1. The CDR3 extends over 14 amino acids. Germline trimming cut 4 bases from V and 5 bases from J; bases unmatched to any gene: 3. Germline values: CDR1 SNHLY, CDR2 FYNNEI. The CDR3 spells CASSGDRGRDEQYF. CDR3 DNA sequence: TGTGCCAGCAGTGGGGACAGGGGGCGGGACGAGCAGTACTTC.